These 10 T cell receptor beta chains were all obtained from the same sample, sequenced in a study of blood T cell repertoires in COVID-19. Profiled with immunoSEQ multiplex PCR; TCRdb holds only in-frame clones, not every one. Of around 21,000 clones in the sample, almost 90% were seen once. The sequencing input was peripheral blood. These receptors came from a human donor in a cohort sampled during active COVID-19.

This chain links TRBV9 with TRBJ2-5, with a possible D match to TRBD1 (5 bases). This CDR3 has 13 amino acids. V was cut by 2 bases and J by 1 base, with 6 bases left in between. CDR1 is SGDLS and CDR2 is YYNGEE in the germline V gene. The CDR3 protein is CASSVDSQETQYF. The CDR3 DNA reads TGTGCCAGCAGCGTCGACAGCCAAGAGACCCAGTACTTC.

The V gene is TRBV12-3 or TRBV12-4, the J gene TRBJ2-1, with a weak D call TRBD1 (6 bases). The CDR3 runs to 12 residues. Trimming removed 5 bases at V and 6 bases at J, with 8 bases between. CDR3 region: CASSPGANEQFF. CDR3 coding DNA: TGTGCCAGCAGTCCAGGGGCCAATGAGCAGTTCTTC.

The chain is built from TRBV18 and TRBJ1-2; D unresolved. The CDR3 runs 13 residues. CDR1 is KGHSH and CDR2 is LQKENI in the germline V gene. Trimming pared 2 bases from V and 4 bases from J, leaving 8 bases between. The CDR3 protein is CASSPGEAYGYTF. For the CDR3, the DNA is TGTGCCAGCTCACCAGGGGAGGCCTATGGCTACACCTTC.

V and J are TRBV6-1 and TRBJ2-1; the match to TRBD2 covers 7 bases. The germline V gene encodes CDR1 MNHNS and CDR2 SASEGT. The CDR3 spans 16 residues. The V segment lost 2 bases and the J segment 7 bases; nucleotides outside the gene matches: 11. CDR3 in DNA: TGTGCCAGCAGTGAACCTAGGGGAGGGTTAAGGAATGAGCAGTTCTTC. Translated, it gives CASSEPRGGLRNEQFF.

J is TRBJ1-3 and V is TRBV10-3; TRBD1 aligns across 9 bases. CDR3 length: 14 residues. V was pared by 3 bases and J by 9 bases, with 6 bases of the junction left unmatched. Germline CDR1 and CDR2: ENHRY and SYGVKD. The CDR3 spells CAISDQTGGSTIYF. The CDR3 DNA reads TGTGCCATCAGTGACCAGACAGGGGGTAGCACCATATATTTT.

The chain recombines TRBV3-1 (or the pseudogene TRBV3-2) with TRBJ2-2; D call uncertain. Germline V gene sequence: CDR1 LGHDT, CDR2 YNNKEL (reference sequence). The CDR3 is 14 residues long. V was pared by 1 base and J by 5 bases, with 8 bases between. This CDR3 reads CASSQVASTGELFF. Here the CDR3 DNA reads TGTGCCAGCAGCCAAGTGGCCAGTACCGGGGAGCTGTTTTTT.

V and J are TRBV29-1 and TRBJ2-3; 8 nucleotides align to TRBD1. The CDR3 loop spans 12 amino acids. The ends lost 6 bases at V and 6 bases at J; junction bases unmatched: 5. Germline CDR1 is SQVTM and CDR2 is ANQGSEA. Here the CDR3 reads CSVDRVQDTQYF. The CDR3 DNA reads as TGCAGCGTGGACAGGGTTCAGGATACGCAGTATTTT.

The chain recombines TRBV30 with TRBJ2-1; 9 bases align to TRBD2. Per germline, CDR1 GTSNPN and CDR2 SVGIG (reference sequence). Trimming at V came to 6 bases and at J to 5 bases, leaving 5 bases not matched to a gene. This CDR3 spans 13 amino acids. The CDR3 nucleotides read TGTGCCTGCCGAGTAGCGGGGGACAATGAGCAGTTCTTC. It specifies CACRVAGDNEQFF.

This clone showed up just a few times. This chain uses TRBV5-1 with TRBJ2-4; D might be TRBD1 (6 bases). This CDR3 has 16 residues. In germline, CDR1 is SGHRS, CDR2 YFSETQ. Trimming took off 0 bases at V and 3 bases at J, with 13 bases between the two ends. The chain's CDR3 is CASSLAMGTNKNIQYF. CDR3 nucleotide sequence: TGCGCCAGCAGCTTGGCAATGGGGACAAACAAAAACATTCAGTACTTC. Full variable domain (remainder filled in from reference TRBV5-1 and TRBJ2-4): KAGVTQTPRYLIKTRGQQVTLSCSPISGHRSVSWYQQTPGQGLQFLFEYFSETQRNKGNFPGRFSGRQFSNSRSEMNVSTLELGDSALYLCASSLAMGTNKNIQYFGAGTRLSVL.

The chain employs TRBV2 and TRBJ2-2; 9 bases match TRBD2. The CDR3 contains 16 residues. CDR1 is SNHLY and CDR2 is FYNNEI in the germline V gene. V lost 4 bases and J lost 5; bases outside the gene matches: 8. The CDR3 protein is CASSVEGLATTGELFF. The CDR3, as DNA: TGTGCCAGCAGTGTCGAGGGACTAGCAACGACCGGGGAGCTGTTTTTT.